Shown below are 24 T cell receptor beta chains from a single sample sequenced in a study of blood T cell repertoires in COVID-19. Sequenced by immunoSEQ multiplex PCR; TCRdb stores in-frame clones only, minus some. The sample consists of 150,000 or so clones, around nine tenths of them appearing once. What was sequenced was peripheral blood. These receptors originate from a man aged 55 to 70 with COVID-19, enrolled during active disease.

The chain recombines TRBV28 with TRBJ2-3; TRBD1 might be the D (5 bases). The CDR3 is 14 residues long. Trimming shortened V by 7 bases and J by 5 bases, and 16 bases separated the two germline ends. Germline V gene data show CDR1 as MDHEN and CDR2 as SYDVKM. The CDR3 bases are TGTGCCAGCACCCTCAGGGTTATCAAAGATACGCAGTATTTT. It translates to CASTLRVIKDTQYF.

This clone was counted between two and nine times. The chain recombines TRBV7-9 with TRBJ1-4; the match to TRBD1 covers 9 bases. Germline CDR1 reads SEHNR; CDR2 reads FQNEAQ (reference sequence). The V segment lost 5 bases and the J segment 7 bases; nucleotides outside the gene matches: 5. CDR3 length equals 14 residues. CDR3: CASSPGQGFEKLFF. CDR3 DNA: TGTGCCAGCAGCCCGGGACAGGGTTTTGAAAAACTGTTTTTT.

The gene calls are TRBV7-8 and TRBJ1-1; D not certain. CDR1 and CDR2 from the germline V gene are SGHVS and FQNEAQ. The CDR3 is 16 amino acids. V was trimmed by 3 bases and J by 0 bases, leaving 14 bases between them. CDR3 amino acids: CASSFGRNALNTEAFF. CDR3 DNA: TGTGCCAGCAGCTTTGGGAGGAACGCCTTGAACACTGAAGCTTTCTTT. The whole variable domain, remainder taken from reference TRBV7-8 and TRBJ1-1, is GAGVSQSPRYKVAKRGQDVALRCDPISGHVSLFWYQQALGQGPEFLTYFQNEAQLDKSGLPSDRFFAERPEGSVSTLKIQRTQQEDSAVYLCASSFGRNALNTEAFFGQGTRLTVV.

The V and J genes are TRBV6-6 and TRBJ1-6, with a tentative D call TRBD1 (5 bases). The V gene's germline CDR1 is MNHNY and CDR2 SVGAGI (reference sequence). With 4 bases removed from V and 9 bases from J, the gap between germline ends came to 13 bases. CDR3 length: 14 amino acids. CDR3 sequence reads: CASSSQVVGSPLHF. The CDR3 DNA reads as TGTGCCAGCAGTTCACAGGTTGTTGGTTCACCCCTCCACTTT.

V usage is TRBV9 and J usage is TRBJ2-4, with D tentatively TRBD2 (7 bases). Trimming took off 0 bases at V and 3 bases at J, with 19 bases between the two ends. Germline values: CDR1 SGDLS, CDR2 YYNGEE. The CDR3 loop spans 18 amino acids. In DNA, the CDR3 is TGTGCCAGCAGCGTAGACCCTCGAGGGGGGGCGGGCAAAAACATTCAGTACTTC. It is translated as CASSVDPRGGAGKNIQYF.

The V call is TRBV20-1, the J call TRBJ1-1; 9 bases are shared with TRBD1. The CDR3 extends over 14 amino acids. V trimming: 3 bases; J trimming: 5 bases; junction bases outside the gene matches: 7. Germline V gene sequence: CDR1 DFQATT, CDR2 SNEGSKA (reference sequence). In DNA form, the CDR3 reads TGCAGTGCTAGTGACACAGGGGGCCGGACTGAAGCTTTCTTT. It specifies CSASDTGGRTEAFF.

This clone has a handful of counts. The chain couples TRBV7-3 to TRBJ2-2; 8 bases align to TRBD2. There are 14 residues in the CDR3. Losses at the gene ends were 4 bases for V and 6 bases for J; bases not matched to a gene: 4. CDR1 is SGHTA, CDR2 FQGTGA, per germline. The CDR3, as DNA: TGTGCCAGCAGCTCAGCGGGGGTGGCCGGGGAGCTGTTTTTT. Its translation is CASSSAGVAGELFF.

V usage is TRBV7-2 and J usage is TRBJ1-1, with TRBD1 as a possible D gene (5 bases). V lost 1 base, J lost 4 bases, and 13 bases lay in between. The germline V gene encodes CDR1 SGHTA and CDR2 FQGNSA. The CDR3 runs 15 residues. CDR3 DNA sequence: TGTGCCAGCAGCTTAGATTTTGCAGGGCCCACTGAAGCTTTCTTT. This gives the protein CASSLDFAGPTEAFF.

This clone has a single count. The V and J genes are TRBV19 and TRBJ1-5; D is undetermined. CDR1 is LNHDA, CDR2 SQIVND, per germline (reference sequence). V lost 7 bases and J 4 bases, leaving 8 bases between the germline ends. The CDR3 is 12 amino acids. Written as DNA, the CDR3 is TGTGCCAGTAACGGAGATAATCAGCCCCAGCATTTT. It specifies CASNGDNQPQHF.

The V gene is TRBV29-1, the J gene TRBJ2-3, with TRBD1 identical over 7 bases. Germline V CDR1 and CDR2: SQVTM, ANQGSEA. Trimming cost V 8 bases and J 5 bases; bases outside gene matches: 10. This CDR3 contains 13 residues. CDR3 nucleotides: TGCAGCTACAAACAGGGGAACGGAGATACGCAGTATTTT. Its protein product is CSYKQGNGDTQYF.

The chain uses TRBV7-2 and TRBJ1-2, with TRBD1 matching over 9 bases. The V gene end was trimmed by 1 base and the J gene end by 5 bases; junction bases not matched to a gene: 8. Germline CDR1 reads SGHTA; CDR2 reads FQGNSA. The length of the CDR3 is 16 residues. CDR3 bases: TGTGCCAGCAGCTTAGGGGGGACAGGGAAGCTGTATGGCTACACCTTC. It yields the protein CASSLGGTGKLYGYTF.

This rearrangement joins TRBV18 to TRBJ2-1; 14 bases line up with TRBD2. This CDR3 is 16 amino acids long. In germline, CDR1 is KGHSH, CDR2 LQKENI. V shed 2 bases, J shed 10 bases, and the junction held 7 bases outside the gene matches. Here the CDR3 reads CASSPATSGGAREQFF. The CDR3 DNA sequence: TGTGCCAGCTCACCAGCGACTAGCGGGGGGGCCCGGGAGCAGTTCTTC.

The chain recombines TRBV15 with TRBJ1-2, with 7 bases fitting TRBD1. Germline CDR1 reads LNHNV; CDR2 reads YYDKDF (reference sequence). There are 15 residues in the CDR3. The V segment lost 7 bases and the J segment 1 base; nucleotides outside the gene matches: 9. Here the CDR3 reads CATTAGQGVNYGYTF. Here the CDR3 DNA reads TGTGCCACCACCGCCGGGCAGGGGGTTAACTATGGCTACACCTTC.

The chain has TRBV7-9 and TRBJ2-1, with 10 bases that match TRBD2. The germline V gene has CDR1 SEHNR and CDR2 FQNEAQ (reference sequence). V lost 7 bases and J lost 4; bases outside the gene matches: 10. This CDR3 spans 16 amino acids. In DNA form, the CDR3 reads TGTGCCAGCACCCTTTGGCTAGCGGGGGATTACAATGAGCAGTTCTTC. Protein: CASTLWLAGDYNEQFF.

The chain recombines TRBV6-5 with TRBJ2-7; D is undetermined. The V gene lost 6 bases and the J gene lost 0 bases, with 15 bases spanning the gap. The CDR3 loop spans 15 amino acids. From germline, CDR1 is MNHEY and CDR2 SVGAGI. The CDR3 here is CASRRHLESSYEQYF. CDR3 in DNA: TGTGCCAGCAGACGACACCTCGAAAGCTCCTACGAGCAGTACTTC.

This chain links TRBV29-1 with TRBJ1-2; 9 bases match TRBD1. V was clipped by 3 bases and J by 4 bases; unmatched bases: 6. The CDR3 runs to 14 residues. Germline V gene sequence: CDR1 SQVTM, CDR2 ANQGSEA. The CDR3 region has the DNA TGCAGCGTTGAGGGGGGACAGGGAGCCTATGGCTACACCTTC. Translation: CSVEGGQGAYGYTF.

The table lists this clone with a count of one. This sequence joins TRBV5-1 and TRBJ2-1; 9 bases line up with TRBD1. CDR1 is SGHRS, CDR2 YFSETQ, per germline. CDR3 length: 15 amino acids. V was pared by 0 bases and J by 4 bases, with 2 bases of the junction left unmatched. For the CDR3, the DNA is TGCGCCAGCAGCTTGGGGGGACAGGGTTACAATGAGCAGTTCTTC. Residues: CASSLGGQGYNEQFF.

The chain recombines TRBV5-4 with TRBJ2-5; 13 bases are shared with TRBD2. This CDR3 is built from 17 residues. Germline CDR1 and CDR2: SGHNT and YYREEE (reference sequence). With V trimmed by 0 bases and J by 3 bases, 5 bases remained unmatched. The CDR3 region is CASSLAETSGGEETQYF. Written as DNA, the CDR3 is TGTGCCAGCAGCTTGGCCGAAACTAGCGGGGGGGAAGAGACCCAGTACTTC.

The chain employs TRBV9 and TRBJ2-2, with D uncertain. The CDR3 extends over 15 amino acids. Germline-derived CDR1 and CDR2 are SGDLS and YYNGEE. V gave up 3 bases and J gave up 5 bases, with 14 bases separating them. The CDR3 bases are TGTGCCAGCAGCGATCTCCCCCCTTTGACCGGGGAGCTGTTTTTT. Translating gives CASSDLPPLTGELFF.

This sequence joins TRBV30 and TRBJ2-5, with 11 bases fitting TRBD2. CDR3 length equals 14 residues. V was pared by 7 bases and J by 0 bases, with 4 bases of the junction left unmatched. CDR1 is GTSNPN and CDR2 is SVGIG in the germline V gene (reference sequence). In nucleotides, the CDR3 is TGTGCCTACACGGGACTAGCGGACCAAGAGACCCAGTACTTC. It translates to CAYTGLADQETQYF.

This clone turned up a few times. The chain has TRBV7-9 and TRBJ1-2, with 8 bases lining up with TRBD1. The CDR3 extends over 15 amino acids. The germline CDR1 and CDR2 sequences are SEHNR and FQNEAQ (reference sequence). The trim removed 5 bases at V and 4 bases at J, leaving 9 bases unmatched. CDR3 in amino acids: CASSPTGVGGYGYTF. The CDR3 DNA reads as TGTGCCAGCAGCCCGACAGGGGTCGGTGGCTATGGCTACACCTTC.

The chain has TRBV6-2 or TRBV6-3 and TRBJ1-1, with a possible D match to TRBD1 (6 bases). Trimming cost V 8 bases and J 4 bases, with 14 bases left between them. CDR1 MNHEY and CDR2 SVGEGT come from the germline V gene. The CDR3 has 13 residues. The CDR3 DNA reads TGTGCCAGCGGCCGGGGACAACGCACTGAAGCTTTCTTT. This codes for CASGRGQRTEAFF.

DNA for the CDR3: TGTGCCAGCAGCTTGGCCCTGGCGGGGGGCCTCACAGATACGCAGTATTTT. Its translation is CASSLALAGGLTDTQYF. The chain couples TRBV5-5 to TRBJ2-3; 8 bases match TRBD2. This CDR3 region has 17 residues. The germline CDR1 and CDR2 sequences are SGHKS and YYEKEE (reference sequence). V lost 0 bases to trimming and J lost 2 bases; unmatched junction nucleotides: 8. Drawing the rest from reference TRBV5-5 and TRBJ2-3, the complete variable domain is DAGVTQSPTHLIKTRGQQVTLRCSPISGHKSVSWYQQVLGQGPQFIFQYYEKEERGRGNFPDRFSARQFPNYSSELNVNALLLGDSALYLCASSLALAGGLTDTQYFGPGTRLTVL.

The V call is TRBV9, the J call TRBJ2-7; 8 nucleotides match TRBD1. CDR1 and CDR2 from the germline V gene are SGDLS and YYNGEE. The V gene end was trimmed by 4 bases and the J gene end by 1 base; junction bases not matched to a gene: 7. The CDR3 has 15 amino acids. DNA for the CDR3: TGTGCCAGCAGCAAGACAGGGGAAGGATCCTACGAGCAGTACTTC. Encoded protein: CASSKTGEGSYEQYF.